Listed below are T cell receptor beta chains from one sample, sequenced in a study of blood T cells in healthy people across ages. TCRdb passed the 5' RACE reads through MiXCR, listing each CDR3 protein once. The table records about 1.4 million distinct CDR3 sequences, 45% to 70% of them present only once. Specimen: blood. The origin of the receptors is a man aged 18 to 35 in good health. CDR3s include the opening cysteine and the closing phenylalanine or tryptophan. A D gene is named only where the DNA matches it firmly. Not every row has a clone size; where given, it reads once, few, many or a size class.

v_gene	abundance	j_gene	len	d_gene	CDR3nt	CDR3aa
TRBV6-2/TRBV6-3	once	TRBJ2-3	13	.	TGTGCCAGCACTTGGGCTGGCACAGATACGCAGTATTTT	CASTWAGTDTQYF
TRBV27	few	TRBJ2-7	14	.	TGTGCCAGCAGTCCGAGAGGAGGGGCCCACGAGCAGTACTTC	CASSPRGGAHEQYF
TRBV4-3	.	TRBJ2-3	13	TRBD1	TGCGCCAGCAGTTGGCAGGGGGCAGATACGCAGTATTTT	CASSWQGADTQYF
TRBV12-3/TRBV12-4	many	TRBJ1-1	14	.	TGTGCCAGCAGTCCGACGGGGGGGAACACTGAAGCTTTCTTT	CASSPTGGNTEAFF
TRBV3-1	.	TRBJ2-1	13	.	TGTGCCAGCAGCCAACCGGGGAGGTATGAGCAGTTCTTC	CASSQPGRYEQFF
TRBV10-2	.	TRBJ1-5	16	.	TGCGCCAGCAGTGAGTCCGCGGGTTTTAGCAATCAGCCCCAGCATTTT	CASSESAGFSNQPQHF
TRBV14	.	TRBJ2-7	15	.	TGTGCCAGCAGCCAAGAAAGAAACTTGGCCTACGAGCAGTACTTC	CASSQERNLAYEQYF
TRBV29-1	few	TRBJ2-7	12	.	TGCAGCGACCCGCTGATCTCCTACGAGCAGTACTTC	CSDPLISYEQYF
TRBV5-1	.	TRBJ2-7	15	TRBD2	TGCGCCAGCGCGCAGACTAGCGAGTCCTACAATGAGCAGTACTTC	CASAQTSESYNEQYF
TRBV27	few	TRBJ2-1	12	.	TGTGCCAGCAGTTTATCCGGGTTTGAGCAGTTCTTC	CASSLSGFEQFF
TRBV7-9	.	TRBJ2-3	14	.	TGTGCCAGCAGCCCCCGGCAGAGCACAGATACGCAGTATTTT	CASSPRQSTDTQYF
TRBV6-2/TRBV6-3	few	TRBJ1-1	14	.	TGTGCCAGCAGCCGCCCAAGGGTGGGGACTGAAGCTTTCTTT	CASSRPRVGTEAFF
TRBV6-4	.	TRBJ1-5	14	.	TGTGCCAGCAGTGACTTCGGCTATAATCAGCCCCAGCATTTT	CASSDFGYNQPQHF
TRBV5-1	few	TRBJ2-7	14	TRBD2	TGCGCCAGCAGCTTGGAGGTAGCGGGGTACGAGCAGTACTTC	CASSLEVAGYEQYF
TRBV15	few	TRBJ2-3	11	.	TGTGCCACGGGAGTGGCAGATACGCAGTATTTT	CATGVADTQYF
TRBV4-2	many	TRBJ2-2	16	.	TGTGCCAGCAGCCAATTGAGGGGGGCGAACACCGGGGAGCTGTTTTTT	CASSQLRGANTGELFF
TRBV4-1	few	TRBJ2-7	15	TRBD2	TGCGCCAGCAGCCATGGACTAGCGTTTAACTACGAGCAGTACTTC	CASSHGLAFNYEQYF
TRBV12-3/TRBV12-4	few	TRBJ2-5	14	TRBD2	TGTGCCAGCGGCCAAGCGGGACTTGAGGAGACCCAGTACTTC	CASGQAGLEETQYF
TRBV15	.	TRBJ1-2	17	.	TGTGCCACCAGCCTGGGGACCAATAAATTCCTCGACTATGGCTACACCTTC	CATSLGTNKFLDYGYTF
TRBV12-3/TRBV12-4	.	TRBJ1-2	12	.	TGTGCCAGCACCCTGCCAGGGGATGGCTACACCTTC	CASTLPGDGYTF
TRBV6-2/TRBV6-3	.	TRBJ1-5	13	.	TGTGCCAGCAGCACCCAGCCAAATCAGCCCCAGCATTTT	CASSTQPNQPQHF
TRBV6-5	few	TRBJ2-5	15	.	TGTGCCAGCAGTTACTCGTGGCGGTACCAAGAGACCCAGTACTTC	CASSYSWRYQETQYF
TRBV18	.	TRBJ2-3	11	.	TGTGCCAGCTCCCCAGACCGAGTTGTGTATTTT	CASSPDRVVYF
TRBV3-1	.	TRBJ2-4	14	.	TGTGCCAGCAGAAAGACGGGGGGCGAGGGCATTCAGTACTTC	CASRKTGGEGIQYF
TRBV11-2	.	TRBJ2-7	15	.	TGTGCCGGCAGCTTAGCTCGCGGGCCCACCTACGAGCAGTACTTC	CAGSLARGPTYEQYF
TRBV2	.	TRBJ1-1	14	.	TGTGCCAGCGCCCTCTCCCAGGGGCCCACTGAAGCTTTCTTT	CASALSQGPTEAFF
TRBV12-3/TRBV12-4	.	TRBJ2-6	14	.	TGTGCCAGCAGTTTAACGCCTGGGGCCAACGTCCTGACTTTC	CASSLTPGANVLTF
TRBV4-2	once	TRBJ2-1	13	.	TGTGCCAGCAGCCAGTACACCGACAATGAGCAGTTCTTC	CASSQYTDNEQFF
TRBV4-3	.	TRBJ1-1	15	.	TGCGCCAGCAGCCAAGCAGTGCGGTACCGCACTGAAGCTTTCTTT	CASSQAVRYRTEAFF
TRBV12-3/TRBV12-4	.	TRBJ1-1	15	.	TGTGCCAGCAGACACTCCTCCGGGGGACGGGCTGAAGCTTTCTTT	CASRHSSGGRAEAFF
TRBV29-1	few	TRBJ2-1	19	TRBD2	TGCAGCGTTGCGTCGTGGACTAGCGGGAGGACACGCGGATACAATGAGCAGTTCTTC	CSVASWTSGRTRGYNEQFF
TRBV29-1	few	TRBJ2-7	11	TRBD1	TGCAGCGGGGGACAGGGCCACGAGCAGTACTTC	CSGGQGHEQYF
TRBV3-1	.	TRBJ1-5	16	.	TGTGCCAGCAGCCAAGATCCGCCCCCCGGTGGGCAGCCCCAGCATTTT	CASSQDPPPGGQPQHF
TRBV6-2/TRBV6-3	.	TRBJ2-2	14	.	TGTGCCAGCAGCCGCGCCGTGGGGACCGGGGAGCTGTTTTTT	CASSRAVGTGELFF
TRBV12-3/TRBV12-4	.	TRBJ2-2	16	TRBD1	TGTGCCAGCAGTTCCCAGGGGGACACCAACACCGGGGAGCTGTTTTTT	CASSSQGDTNTGELFF
TRBV6-6	.	TRBJ2-1	15	TRBD1	TGTGCCAGCAGTTACGTGAGGGGGCGTGGGAGTGAGCAGTTCTTC	CASSYVRGRGSEQFF
TRBV2	few	TRBJ2-7	13	.	TGTGCCAGCAGTGAAGACGGAACCTACGAGCAGTACTTC	CASSEDGTYEQYF
TRBV4-2	.	TRBJ1-6	15	.	TGTGCCAGCAGCCAAGTCGGCCAGGGCGGCTCACCCCTCCACTTT	CASSQVGQGGSPLHF
TRBV7-2	once	TRBJ2-1	14	.	TGTGCCAGCAGCTCTAAGGTTTTAAGAAATGAGCAGTTCTTC	CASSSKVLRNEQFF
TRBV20-1	.	TRBJ2-7	14	TRBD2	TGCAGTGCTAGAGGGACTAGCGGTCAAGAGACCCGGTACTTC	CSARGTSGQETRYF
TRBV11-3	.	TRBJ2-7	15	.	TGTGCCAGCAGCTCCCTATGGGGGGTCTCCTACGAGCAGTACTTC	CASSSLWGVSYEQYF
TRBV6-5	.	TRBJ2-1	15	TRBD2	TGTGCCAGCAGTTGGGTAGCGGGAGGGGTCAATGAGCAGTTCTTC	CASSWVAGGVNEQFF
TRBV6-1	.	TRBJ2-4	13	.	TGTGCCAGCACCCTTAGAGGGGTAAACATTCAGTACTTC	CASTLRGVNIQYF
TRBV10-3	few	TRBJ2-7	11	.	TGTGCCGCCGGAGGATCCTACGAGCAGTACTTC	CAAGGSYEQYF
TRBV4-3	.	TRBJ1-5	18	TRBD1	TGCGCCAGCAGCCAAGATCTGGGACAGGGGTATAGCAATCAGCCCCAGCATTTT	CASSQDLGQGYSNQPQHF
TRBV5-1	few	TRBJ2-3	16	TRBD2	TGCGCCAGCAGCTTGGATAGCGGGGGGGCGACAGATACGCAGTATTTT	CASSLDSGGATDTQYF
TRBV25-1	.	TRBJ1-5	13	.	TGTGCCAGCAGTGACATAGGGGGTCAGCCCCAGCATTTT	CASSDIGGQPQHF
TRBV7-2	.	TRBJ2-3	18	TRBD2	TGTGCCAGCAGCTTAGCCCCACTGACTAGCGGGGGGGCAGATACGCAGTATTTT	CASSLAPLTSGGADTQYF
TRBV27	.	TRBJ2-1	15	.	TGTGCCAGCAGTTCCTGGACAGCGCCGGGTTCAGGGCAGTTCTTC	CASSSWTAPGSGQFF
TRBV2	.	TRBJ2-5	12	.	TGTGCCGGCAGCCCCGGGGAAAGAGTTCGGTACTTC	CAGSPGERVRYF
TRBV11-1	.	TRBJ2-1	12	.	TGTGCCAGCAGCCCCAACTCTAGGTTCCAGTTCTTC	CASSPNSRFQFF
TRBV28	.	TRBJ1-5	14	.	TGTGCCAGCAGTTCGGGACGTGGGAGGCAGCCCCAGCATTTT	CASSSGRGRQPQHF
TRBV6-2/TRBV6-3	.	TRBJ2-7	17	.	TGTGCCAGCGGACATTTTCAACCGACGGCCTCTAGGGACGAGCAGTACTTC	CASGHFQPTASRDEQYF
TRBV25-1	.	TRBJ2-3	14	.	TGTGCCAGCAGCCAAAGCTGGTCTGCAGATACGCAGTATTTT	CASSQSWSADTQYF